These 17 T cell receptor beta chains share one sample of origin, sequenced in a study of shared clonotypes between healthy human individuals. Here immunoSEQ multiplex PCR was the method, and the copy in TCRdb shows in-frame clones only, minus some. The sample includes about 600,000 clones, 97% of them seen just once. Sequencing input: naive CD4+ T cells sorted from blood. Subset: CD45RA+ positively selected. These receptors were taken from a woman between 25 and 40 years old in good health.

The chain couples TRBV7-9 to TRBJ1-6; D ambiguous. The length of the CDR3 is 18 residues. Trimming cost V 3 bases and J 9 bases, with 24 bases left between them. Germline loops: CDR1 SEHNR, CDR2 FQNEAQ (reference sequence). CDR3 region: CASSFFATWTGSGSPLHF. The CDR3, as DNA: TGTGCCAGCAGCTTCTTCGCGACATGGACCGGGTCGGGTTCACCCCTCCACTTT.

The chain joins TRBV18 to TRBJ2-7; 11 nucleotides align to TRBD1. The germline CDR1 and CDR2 sequences are KGHSH and LQKENI. The trim removed 3 bases at V and 7 bases at J, leaving 11 bases unmatched. CDR3 length equals 16 residues. The CDR3 region has the DNA TGTGCCAGCTCACCGTATAAGGACAGGGGGCTCGAGGAGCAGTACTTC. Encoded protein: CASSPYKDRGLEEQYF.

The chain employs TRBV21-1 and TRBJ2-6; the D call of TRBD1 is as the table states it, not checked on the DNA. TRBV21-1 is a pseudogene locus. The CDR3 totals 16 residues. For the CDR3, the DNA is TGTGCCAGCAGCAAAGGGACAGCTTGTGGGGCCAACGTCCTGACTTTC. Amino acid sequence: CASSKGTACGANVLTF.

The V and J genes are TRBV28 and TRBJ2-2; 9 bases map to TRBD1. This CDR3 contains 16 residues. V was pared by 3 bases and J by 4 bases, with 6 bases of the junction left unmatched. Looked up from germline, CDR1 is MDHEN and CDR2 is SYDVKM. For the CDR3, the DNA is TGTGCCAGCAGTTTGCTTTCGGGACAGGGCACCGGGGAGCTGTTTTTT. This encodes CASSLLSGQGTGELFF.

The chain has TRBV7-9 and TRBJ1-1, with D maybe TRBD1 (5 bases). This CDR3 has 15 residues. Looked up from germline, CDR1 is SEHNR and CDR2 is FQNEAQ (reference sequence). Trimming cost V 3 bases and J 2 bases, with 13 bases left between them. The CDR3, as DNA: TGTGCCAGCAGCTTGTTGGCAGGGACTAACACTGAAGCTTTCTTT. Amino acids: CASSLLAGTNTEAFF.

This clone was recorded once. The chain uses TRBV5-4 and TRBJ1-3; D unresolved. The CDR3 has 15 amino acids. Germline assignment: CDR1 SGHNT and CDR2 YYREEE (reference sequence). The V end lost 0 bases, the J end lost 0 bases, and 7 bases lay between the germline ends. The CDR3 coding sequence is TGTGCCAGCAGCTTGGAGATGAGCTCTGGAAACACCATATATTTT. Protein product: CASSLEMSSGNTIYF. Supplemented by reference TRBV5-4 and TRBJ1-3, the full variable domain reads ETGVTQSPTHLIKTRGQQVTLRCSSQSGHNTVSWYQQALGQGPQFIFQYYREEENGRGNFPPRFSGLQFPNYSSELNVNALELDDSALYLCASSLEMSSGNTIYFGEGSWLTVV.

The gene calls are TRBV2 and TRBJ1-5; 7 nucleotides agree with TRBD1. CDR3 length: 15 amino acids. With 6 bases clipped from V and 2 bases from J, the junction kept 7 bases outside the gene matches. The germline V gene has CDR1 SNHLY and CDR2 FYNNEI. The CDR3 DNA follows: TGTGCCAGCAGACAGGGACAGATGGGCAATCAGCCCCAGCATTTT. The encoded protein is CASRQGQMGNQPQHF.

This rearrangement joins TRBV5-5 to TRBJ1-5; weak D call: TRBD1 (5 bases). This CDR3 is built from 15 residues. Germline assignment: CDR1 SGHKS and CDR2 YYEKEE (reference sequence). V lost 4 bases, J lost 5 bases, and 16 bases lay in between. CDR3 amino acids: CASSPGVGAHQPQHF. CDR3 sequence (DNA): TGTGCCAGCAGCCCTGGCGTAGGGGCGCATCAGCCCCAGCATTTT.

The V call is TRBV5-4, the J call TRBJ2-2; TRBD2 matches at 11 bases. V dropped 4 bases and J dropped 4; count of bases not matched to a gene: 9. Germline values: CDR1 SGHNT, CDR2 YYREEE (reference sequence). This CDR3 has 17 residues. CDR3 residues: CASSPSPSGRRTGELFF. The CDR3 coding sequence is TGTGCCAGCAGCCCCTCCCCTAGCGGGAGGCGCACCGGGGAGCTGTTTTTT. Based on the CDR3 plus reference TRBV5-4 and TRBJ2-2, the full variable domain is ETGVTQSPTHLIKTRGQQVTLRCSSQSGHNTVSWYQQALGQGPQFIFQYYREEENGRGNFPPRFSGLQFPNYSSELNVNALELDDSALYLCASSPSPSGRRTGELFFGEGSRLTVL.

The CDR3 nucleotides are TGTGCCAGCAGACCGTCAGGGGGGCCATACAATGAGCAGTTCTTC. Translated: CASRPSGGPYNEQFF. The V gene is TRBV6-6, the J gene TRBJ2-1; tentatively, D is TRBD1 (7 bases). The CDR3 is 15 amino acids. Per germline, CDR1 MNHNY and CDR2 SVGAGI (reference sequence). V was cut by 6 bases and J by 4 bases, with 16 bases left in between.

The V gene is TRBV4-1, the J gene TRBJ2-7, with D perhaps matching TRBD2 (6 bases). Looked up from germline, CDR1 is MGHRA and CDR2 is YSYEKL. The germline V and J ends were trimmed by 4 bases and 2 bases, with 15 bases remaining between them. The CDR3 sequence is 15 residues long. CDR3 sequence (DNA): TGCGCCAGCAGCCGATCGGGGGAAGCCACCTACGAGCAGTACTTC. It translates to CASSRSGEATYEQYF.

CDR3 sequence (DNA): TGTGCCAGCAGCGCCCAGACAGGGTACAATGGCTACACCTTC. Translation: CASSAQTGYNGYTF. The V call is TRBV5-4, the J call TRBJ1-2; 7 positions agree with TRBD1. V lost 4 bases, J lost 6 bases, and 9 bases stayed unmatched. The CDR3 extends over 14 amino acids. Germline CDR1 reads SGHNT; CDR2 reads YYREEE (reference sequence).

This rearrangement joins TRBV5-1 to TRBJ1-2, with D possibly being TRBD1 (6 bases). Germline V gene sequence: CDR1 SGHRS, CDR2 YFSETQ. V was cut by 0 bases and J by 6 bases, with 15 bases left in between. The CDR3 consists of 15 residues. This chain's CDR3 is CASSLGRQETNGYTF. The CDR3 nucleotides read TGCGCCAGCAGCTTGGGGCGACAGGAGACAAATGGCTACACCTTC.

Details on this clone: This sample also contains other DNA sequences that code for the same CDR3. V gene TRBV7-9 combines with J gene TRBJ1-2; TRBD1 might be the D (6 bases). The CDR3 spans 15 residues. The ends were cut back, 1 base at V and 2 bases at J, with 11 bases in the middle. Germline V CDR1 and CDR2: SEHNR, FQNEAQ (reference sequence). CDR3 nucleotides: TGTGCCAGCAGCTTAGTGGGGCAGGGGAACTATGGCTACACCTTC. It codes for CASSLVGQGNYGYTF.

This clone was found once. Other nucleotide sequences from this sample produce the same CDR3. The chain has TRBV5-4 and TRBJ2-5; D gene ambiguous. V was trimmed by 4 bases and J by 1 base, leaving 5 bases between them. Germline CDR1 SGHNT, CDR2 YYREEE (reference sequence). This CDR3 contains 12 residues. The CDR3 sequence is CASSLPQETQYF. The CDR3, as DNA: TGTGCCAGCAGCCTCCCCCAAGAGACCCAGTACTTC. Variable domain in full (rest from reference TRBV5-4 and TRBJ2-5): ETGVTQSPTHLIKTRGQQVTLRCSSQSGHNTVSWYQQALGQGPQFIFQYYREEENGRGNFPPRFSGLQFPNYSSELNVNALELDDSALYLCASSLPQETQYFGPGTRLLVL.

The chain is built from TRBV19 and TRBJ2-4, with 12 bases aligning to TRBD2. This CDR3 region has 17 residues. V shed 6 bases, J shed 1 base, and the junction held 7 bases outside the gene matches. Per germline, CDR1 LNHDA and CDR2 SQIVND (reference sequence). The CDR3 region is CASRSTSGGWAKNIQYF. The CDR3 DNA follows: TGTGCCAGTAGGTCGACTAGCGGGGGCTGGGCCAAAAACATTCAGTACTTC.

The CDR3: CASHPCRQGGDYGYTF. The CDR3 region has the DNA TGCGCCAGCCACCCCTGCCGACAGGGAGGGGACTATGGCTACACCTTC. The rearrangement uses TRBV23-1 and TRBJ1-2; 7 nucleotides line up with TRBD1. TRBV23-1 is noted as an ORF with a role that remains uncertain. The CDR3 runs 16 residues. V lost 8 bases and J lost 3; bases outside the gene matches: 15.